This T cell receptor (beta chain) was recovered during a study of T-cell memory formation after mild COVID-19. The CDR3 is made up of 14 amino acids. Germline V gives CDR1 MDHEN, CDR2 SYDVKM. The V and J ends lost 3 bases and 8 bases, in that order; junction bases with no gene match: 6. After 5'RACE with constant-segment primers, TCR alpha and TCR beta cDNA libraries carrying sample barcodes and UMIs were obtained. TCRdb fed the 5' RACE reads into MiXCR, producing one record per CDR3 protein. The repertoire has about 260,000 distinct CDR3 sequences, roughly 8% of them found once; the top ten carry 22%. This clonotype was seen ten or more times.

This rearrangement joins TRBV28 to TRBJ2-4, with 8 bases matching TRBD1. Input material: PBMCs or a T cell subset sorted from them (not recorded which). The sequence came from a man younger than 35 who had mild COVID-19 (a few samples of this study predate the infection). Cell type and time point are not known. This CDR3 is CASSFRTGRHIQYF. For the CDR3, the DNA is TGTGCCAGCAGTTTTAGGACAGGGAGGCACATTCAGTACTTC. The variable domain in full, completed from reference TRBV28 and TRBJ2-4, reads DVKVTQSSRYLVKRTGEKVFLECVQDMDHENMFWYRQDPGLGLRLIYFSYDVKMKEKGDIPEGYSVSREKKERFSLILESASTNQTSMYLCASSFRTGRHIQYFGAGTRLSVL.